Following are 3 T cell receptor beta chains from one sample sequenced in a study of cytomegalovirus exposure and HLA in healthy donors. PCR was performed using 60 Vbeta and 13 Jbeta primers. This table comes from immunoSEQ multiplex PCR, and its TCRdb copy is limited to in-frame clones, with some not included. The data contain 130,000 to 150,000 clones, approximately 73% of them singletons. The sample comprised PBMCs. The receptors were gathered from a woman aged 18-30 years in good health and CMV-seronegative.

This clone has only one observation. This chain uses TRBV18 with TRBJ1-2; TRBD1 matches 8 bases. The germline V gene has CDR1 KGHSH and CDR2 LQKENI. There are 20 residues in the CDR3. V was clipped by 3 bases and J by 0 bases; unmatched bases: 18. The CDR3: CASSPGNPGGAFHSNYGYTF. The CDR3 nucleotides read TGTGCCAGCTCACCGGGAAACCCAGGGGGCGCTTTCCATTCTAACTATGGCTACACCTTC.

V is TRBV29-1 and J is TRBJ2-7; 7 bases match TRBD1. The CDR3 runs 12 residues. J lost 3 bases, V lost 6 bases, and 5 bases had no gene match. The V gene's germline CDR1 is SQVTM and CDR2 ANQGSEA. The CDR3 loop reads CSVGTAFYEQYF. The CDR3 nucleotides read TGCAGCGTGGGGACAGCCTTCTACGAGCAGTACTTC.

This chain uses TRBV18 with TRBJ1-5; no clear D gene. The CDR3 spans 13 residues. Germline V gives CDR1 KGHSH, CDR2 LQKENI. V lost 6 bases, J lost 4 bases, and 10 bases lay in between. CDR3 bases: TGTGCCAGCTCCGCCCAGGAAAATCAGCCCCAGCATTTT. This sequence encodes CASSAQENQPQHF.